Sequencing of this TCR beta chain was carried out in a study of blood T cells in healthy people across ages. General study points: Measured against age, TCR beta diversity per million T cells decreased in a roughly linear manner.

Germline loops: CDR1 DFQATT, CDR2 SNEGSKA (reference sequence). CDR3 size: 14 residues. V lost 6 bases to trimming and J lost 8 bases; unmatched junction nucleotides: 6. Each sample used at least 6 million PBMCs. As to this clonotype: As yet, its antigen is unknown.

For the second PCR, which ran for about 7 to 11 cycles, a sample-barcoded 5' primer and a J-beta primer mix were used. Every cDNA molecule carried a tag from a template-switch adaptor bearing 12 random nucleotides. TCRdb reanalysed the 5' RACE reads using MiXCR and keeps one entry per CDR3 protein. Counted here are fewer than 2,000,000 distinct CDR3 sequences, around 35% occurring once; the ten biggest clones make up 10% to 12%. This chain connects TRBV20-1 to TRBJ2-1, with 14 bases identical to TRBD2. This clonotype was sampled from a woman younger than 45 in good health. Sequenced input: blood. The CDR3 DNA follows: TGCAGTGCCCTGACTAGCGGGAGGGCCGATGAGCAGTTCTTC. Its protein is CSALTSGRADEQFF.